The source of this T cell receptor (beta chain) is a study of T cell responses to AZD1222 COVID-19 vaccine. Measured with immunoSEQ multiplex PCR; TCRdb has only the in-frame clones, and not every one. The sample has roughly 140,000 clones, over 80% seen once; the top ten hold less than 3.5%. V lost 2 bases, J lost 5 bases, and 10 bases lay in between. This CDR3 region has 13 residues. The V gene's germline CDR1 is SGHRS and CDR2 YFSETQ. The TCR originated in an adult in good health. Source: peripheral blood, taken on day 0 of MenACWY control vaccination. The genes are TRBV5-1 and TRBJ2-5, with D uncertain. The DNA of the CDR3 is TGCGCCAGCAGCTTTGGGAATCGGGAGACCCAGTACTTC. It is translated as CASSFGNRETQYF.